Listed here is a single T cell receptor beta chain. The specificity of this receptor is unknown. Base qualities are not provided; no much larger clone lies one nucleotide away. TCRbeta CDR3 regions were amplified from genomic DNA using the immunoSEQ Assay, a bias-controlled multiplex PCR. The study's own analysis went as follows. The number of nucleated cells in each sample was estimated from the amplification of reference gene primers within the assay. Sequence reads were collapsed and filtered to measure the absolute abundance of every unique TCRbeta CDR3 rearrangement. For each sample, productive Simpson clonality was calculated as the square root of Simpson's diversity index across productive rearrangements. Sourced from immuneACCESS, this table was stored by TCRdb with only in-frame sequences that have V and J called. A share of the clones is absent; for the studies checked, an unresolved V gene accounts for under half, and the remainder has no known explanation. D and trimming were read from the DNA, whereas the V and J calls and clone size are those reported in that table. This sample holds about 280,000 clones; 83% were observed only once. Roughly a tenth of the sample is taken by the ten largest.

This sample was taken from a study of blood T cell repertoires in COVID-19 (dated by TCRdb to between 2020 and 2021). For context, the study as a whole: Samples from collaborators originated in the United States, Italy and Spain and spanned both the acute and convalescent phases of COVID-19. The prospective study material was composed of cDNA or gDNA derived from T cells, B-cell-depleted T cells, or PBMCs. The dataset comprised deeply sampled blood TCRbeta repertoires from subjects exposed to, actively infected with, or recovered from COVID-19. The repertoires were made available in a free public database intended to serve as a resource for research on the immune response to SARS-CoV-2. Samples came from the ongoing ImmuneRACE study (first 160 participants) plus 1,254 subjects from 6 global collaborators. Sample metadata almost always included a de-identified subject ID, COVID-19 status, age in years and sex. Where available, HLA class I and class II types were obtained from metadata supplied by the sample provider rather than from assay-based typing. Broad study findings and their caveats: How much clinical and demographic metadata was included differed by source and by participant, and the metadata was provided uncurated.

CDR1 and CDR2, per the germline V gene, are LGHNA and YSLEER. Measured from the cysteine to the phenylalanine, the CDR3 is 15 residues long. The retained sequence is limited to the CDR3, 45 bases, with the frame set at the first base. V has 2 bases trimmed and J has 3 bases trimmed; junction bases matching no gene number 7. A second Seattle source provided samples from volunteer blood donors who had recovered from COVID-19. Each collaborating institution followed its own protocols to collect whole blood in K2EDTA tubes. Collaborator samples were shipped for TCRbeta analysis as frozen whole blood, isolated PBMCs, or DNA extracted from either sample type.

The sequenced sample consisted of peripheral blood. The sequence derives from a woman aged 45-65 years who had recovered from COVID-19. The chain employs TRBV4-3 and TRBJ2-7; 7 junctional bases match TRBD2. CDR3 loop: CASSQTRDYDYEQYF. The DNA sequence reads TGCGCCAGCAGCCAAACCCGGGACTACGACTACGAGCAGTACTTC.